This T cell receptor beta chain was profiled in a study of shared clonotypes between healthy human individuals. Whole-study findings and limits: It was observed that approximately 5% of naive CD4 clonotypes were shared across four donors.

Each donor was a Caucasian adult residing in Nashville, Tennessee. The run depth of the assay was deep. Repertoires were generated with immunoSEQ multiplex PCR, while TCRdb's copy carries only in-frame clones and drops some. The sample consists of around 1.1 million clones, 70% to 80% of them appearing once. V shed 7 bases and J 0 bases; nucleotides not matched to a gene: 8. The germline gives CDR1 MDHEN, CDR2 SYDVKM. This CDR3 is built from 15 residues. There are a few counts of this clone. Its antigen is not identified. The sequenced sample consisted of memory CD4+ T cells from PBMCs. Subset noted: CD45RA-negative fraction. This chain connects TRBV28 to TRBJ1-1; TRBD1 agrees at 7 bases. The origin of this receptor is a man between 18 and 35 years old in good health. Some clones in this sample may be carry-over from other donors' samples. The CDR3 region has the DNA TGTGCCAGCACCCGGCCGGGACAGATGAACACTGAAGCTTTCTTT. Protein: CASTRPGQMNTEAFF.